This T cell receptor (beta chain) was sequenced during a study of cytomegalovirus exposure and HLA in healthy donors. Study-wide results and caveats: A later analysis linked a missense DCLRE1C variant to TCR beta V- and J-gene trimming.

The PCR was carried out with 60 Vbeta primers and 13 Jbeta primers. Profiled with immunoSEQ multiplex PCR; TCRdb holds only in-frame clones, not every one. The sample has over 100,000 clones. The CDR3 spans 17 residues. From germline, CDR1 is WSHSY and CDR2 SAAADI. Trimming took 0 bases from V and 4 from J; bases not matched to a gene: 9. Remarks on this clone: Its cognate antigen is unknown.

This receptor was taken from a man aged 18 to 29 in good health and CMV-seronegative. The chain uses TRBV10-2 and TRBJ2-1; 7 bases are a match to TRBD1. Sequenced material: PBMCs. The DNA for the CDR3 is TGCGCCAGCAGTGAGTCCCCGGACAGGTCGGGGTACAATGAGCAGTTCTTC. It is translated as CASSESPDRSGYNEQFF.